This T cell receptor (beta chain) was sequenced in a study of shared clonotypes between healthy human individuals (dated by TCRdb to the early 2020s). For the study in its entirety: A few men and a couple of women, aged 18 to 49 years, made up the cohort. Each donor's leukapheresis produced roughly between about 0.85 and 10 billion PBMCs. The study deeply sequenced blood TCR repertoires of roughly five healthy adults to estimate repertoire size and the extent of clonotype sharing between individuals. To increase sequencing depth and limit assay-specific biases, TCR repertoire library preparation and sequencing were carried out by different laboratories using diverse techniques. For each donor, CD4 naive and CD4 memory were each given three plates, CD8 naive was given two plates, and CD8 memory was given one plate. The paper's findings and limits, for the study overall: Rarefaction of sorted-subset datasets indicated incomplete sequencing despite the large sequencing depth. Naive subsets generally had larger estimated clonotype richness than memory subsets. Clonotypes shared by all four sorted-subset donors showed higher generation probabilities than non-shared clonotypes. Pairwise subsampling led to the expectation that sequencing depth would affect the degree of clonotype sharing among donors. When a few donors were compared, the shared fraction of clonotypes was 5% to 6.5% for naive CD4, roughly 3.4% for naive CD8, about 2.4% for memory CD4, and 0.35% to 0.4% for memory CD8. Only blood was sampled, and tissue TCR repertoires likely differ from those in blood. The genetic and exposure-history diversity represented was limited by the small number of donors.

Donors were healthy HIV-negative adults with no recently reported acute infections or vaccinations. Only Caucasian adults living in Nashville, Tennessee, USA were represented among the donors. CD4+ T cells were enriched through magnetic negative selection, after which naive cells were positively selected on CD45RA and the remaining negative fraction served as the memory subset. Blood was obtained by leukapheresis, after which PBMCs were separated by Ficoll-Histopaque density gradient centrifugation and cryopreserved in liquid nitrogen vapor phase. Analytical flow cytometry was used to check the purity and quantity of each magnetically sorted T cell population. Genomic DNA was isolated from every sorted fraction and measured by UV absorbance on a Nanodrop 2000c. To note about this clone: Its binding antigen is unknown. Base qualities are not recorded, but no much larger clone differs from it by a single base.

TCR CDR3 regions were amplified from genomic DNA by multiplex PCR using the deep immunoSEQ assay. Genomic DNA extracted from each cell subset was distributed evenly over all wells of several immunoSEQ 96-well plates, and each plate served as one replicate. For sorted subsets, roughly 200 ng of genomic DNA, equivalent to about 30,000 T cell genomes, went into each replicate PCR. Purified libraries were quantified with a Qubit 3.0 fluorometer, sized on a Bioanalyzer 2100, and re-quantified with the KAPA Library Quantification kit. A separate single-read 150-cycle Illumina NextSeq 550 flow cell was used to sequence each immunoSEQ 96-well plate. On the authors' methods: Because only junctional sequences without quality scores were contained in the immunoSEQ output, filtering matching that applied to full-length reads could not be performed. To assign V/J genes and CDR3, sequences were annotated using PyIR, a Python wrapper for IgBLAST v1.9, with IMGT germline references. Reads were filtered out if the reads had weak V/J assignments (E-value above 1e-6), no CDR3, stop codons, out-of-frame junctions, or ambiguous translated residues. V3J clonotypes were defined by identical inferred V gene, J gene, and CDR3 amino acid sequence. Percentage overlap between repertoires was computed as shared unique clonotypes divided by the size of the smaller repertoire. Richness of each repertoire was evaluated using RTK rarefaction, the Chao1 estimator, and Recon v2.1 estimates of unobserved clonotypes. For all TCRbeta clonotypes obtained by the gDNA method from four donors, generation probabilities were computed with OLGA. Entries here come from immuneACCESS through TCRdb and include only in-frame sequences with V and J called. Some clones fail to appear in such tables; in the studies checked, an unresolved V gene covers under half of the shortfall, and the cause of the remainder is unknown. Clonal size and the V and J genes are those of that table, whereas D and trimming came from the DNA. The sample table records 1,400,000 or so clones; about 98.5% of these occur just once. The ten biggest clones cover roughly 0.35% of the sample.

Sequenced: naive CD4+ T cells sorted from blood. The cell subset or site label of this sample denotes: CD45RA+ positively selected. This TCR derives from a man aged 30 to 45 in good health.

This receptor has the CDR3 CASSQGHSGNYEQYF. The sequenced DNA is TGCGCCAGCAGCCAAGGTCACTCAGGGAACTACGAGCAGTACTTC. Rearrangement joined TRBV4-1 to TRBJ2-7, and TRBD1 may be the D gene, going by 5 matching bases. V is clipped by 1 base and J by 3 bases, and the sequence between their germline boundaries is 13 bases long. CDR3 length: 15 amino acids, cysteine to phenylalanine. The DNA shown is the 45-base CDR3, in frame from base 1. CDR1 MGHRA and CDR2 YSYEKL are derived from the germline V gene.